This TCR beta chain was documented in a study of blood T cell repertoires in COVID-19. Study as a whole: T cells, B-cell-depleted T cells, or PBMCs provided the cDNA or gDNA that served as material.

CDR1 LNHDA and CDR2 SQIVND come from the germline V gene (reference sequence). The V gene lost 7 bases and the J gene lost 3 bases, with 19 bases spanning the gap. This CDR3 spans 16 amino acids. Authors' analysis steps: Researchers report that nucleated cell counts were estimated from reference gene primer amplification. Libraries were prepared by immunoSEQ multiplex PCR; TCRdb keeps only in-frame clonotypes and omits some of them. The DNA gave D and trimming, while V, J and clone size come from that table. The sample contains approximately 400,000 clones, over 65% of which appear only once. The V and J genes are TRBV19 and TRBJ2-1; the D gene is possibly TRBD1 (5 bases). Sequencing used peripheral blood. The receptor was isolated from a human donor with acute or convalescent COVID-19. The donor label of this sample is uncertain. The CDR3 sequence is CASKRMGQGLYNEQFF. CDR3 DNA: TGTGCCAGTAAAAGGATGGGCCAGGGTCTCTACAATGAGCAGTTCTTC.